This T cell receptor (beta chain) was obtained from a study of shared clonotypes between healthy human individuals. From germline, CDR1 is SGHTA and CDR2 FQGNSA. The CDR3 totals 13 residues. The ends lost 5 bases at V and 9 bases at J; junction bases unmatched: 10. Generated by immunoSEQ multiplex PCR, the TCRdb table keeps only in-frame clones and is missing some. The table shows more than 850,000 clones, with approximately 80% occurring only once. The V and J genes are TRBV7-2 and TRBJ2-7; 7 bases map to TRBD2. Sequenced sample: memory CD4+ T cells from PBMCs. Subset denoted: CD45RA-negative fraction. This sequence originates from a man between 18 and 35 years old in good health. Some clones in this sample may be carry-over from other donors' samples. CDR3 nucleotide sequence: TGTGCCAGCAGCCCAGGTCGGGAGCGGGGGCAGTACTTC. Protein sequence: CASSPGRERGQYF.